Presented here are 7 T cell receptor delta chains from one specimen sequenced in a study of gamma-delta T cells after stem cell transplantation. TCRdb re-identified clones in the RT-PCR reads via CATT. The data contain hundreds of delta-chain clones, 20% to 25% of them singletons. Sequenced sample: gamma-delta T cells. Receptor source: a human donor. It is not recorded whose cells these are; they may come from a transplant donor.

As for this clone: TCRdb pairs this DNA with a much larger clone's protein that differs at residue 16, likely a read error; the protein shown was translated from the DNA. This CDR3 is CACDAVLGDTQGPDKPIF. The DNA of the CDR3 is TGTGCCTGTGACGCCGTACTGGGGGATACGCAAGGGCCCGATAAACCCATCTTT. V gene TRDV2 combines with J gene TRDJ1, with TRDD3 matching over 13 bases. The CDR3 consists of 18 residues. Germline CDR1 is GEAIGNYY and CDR2 is EKD.

This clone ranks as large. The rearrangement joins TRDV2 to TRDJ1, with TRDD3 as a possible D gene (6 bases). CDR1 and CDR2 from the germline V gene are GEAIGNYY and EKD. Trimming pared 4 bases from V and 4 bases from J, leaving 27 bases between. This CDR3 contains 18 residues. The CDR3 loop is CACDPLTPERILVDKLIF. In DNA form, the CDR3 reads TGTGCCTGTGATCCCCTCACCCCAGAGCGGATACTGGTCGATAAACTCATCTTT.

In its sample, this clone is large (0.1 to 1%). At the DNA level, this CDR3 is encoded by other sequences in the same sample as well. This chain connects TRDV2 to TRDJ1, with 8 bases aligning to TRDD3. Germline V gene data show CDR1 as GEAIGNYY and CDR2 as EKD. V lost 3 bases to trimming and J lost 0 bases; unmatched junction nucleotides: 8. This CDR3 spans 16 amino acids. The CDR3: CACDDITGGYTDKLIF. CDR3 nucleotide sequence: TGTGCCTGTGACGATATTACTGGGGGGTACACCGATAAACTCATCTTT.

As regards this clone: A far more abundant clone sits one base away, making this likely a read error. This sample includes further DNA sequences coding for the same CDR3. The CDR3, as DNA: TGTGCTCTTGGGCCCCCTTTGGCCCAAATTGGTACTGGGGGGTACACCGATAAACTCATCTTT. It is translated as CALGPPLAQIGTGGYTDKLIF. V and J are TRDV1 and TRDJ1, with 8 positions matching TRDD3. The ends lost 5 bases at V and 0 bases at J; junction bases unmatched: 23. The CDR3 covers 21 residues. Germline V gives CDR1 TSWWSYY, CDR2 QGS.

Relative to its sample, this clone is large. Other nucleotide sequences in the sample specify the same CDR3. The genes are TRDV2 and TRDJ1; 9 bases match TRDD3. Germline CDR1 reads GEAIGNYY; CDR2 reads EKD. V dropped 0 bases and J dropped 4; count of bases not matched to a gene: 8. This CDR3 contains 16 residues. CDR3 in amino acids: CACDTVSLGENDKLIF. The CDR3 DNA reads as TGTGCCTGTGACACCGTATCACTGGGGGAGAACGATAAACTCATCTTT.

J is TRDJ3 and V is TRDV2, with D unclear. The V gene lost 3 bases and the J gene lost 0 bases, with 17 bases spanning the gap. Germline V CDR1 and CDR2: GEAIGNYY, EKD. The CDR3 has 19 amino acids. This CDR3 reads CACDGNTYQSSWDTRQMFF. The CDR3 nucleotides are TGTGCCTGTGACGGTAATACTTACCAAAGCTCCTGGGACACCCGACAGATGTTTTTC.

A note on this clone: The TCRdb record carries a much larger clone's protein, which differs from this DNA's translation at residue 9; a read error is the likely cause, and the protein listed here is the DNA translation. The chain joins TRDV2 to TRDJ1, with 9 bases aligning to TRDD3. V lost 3 bases to trimming and J lost 5 bases; unmatched junction nucleotides: 12. Germline CDR1 reads GEAIGNYY; CDR2 reads EKD. The CDR3 contains 16 residues. The CDR3 nucleotides are TGTGCCTGTGACCCCCTGGGGGATGGTTCCGGAGATAAACTCATCTTT. Its translation is CACDPLGDGSGDKLIF.